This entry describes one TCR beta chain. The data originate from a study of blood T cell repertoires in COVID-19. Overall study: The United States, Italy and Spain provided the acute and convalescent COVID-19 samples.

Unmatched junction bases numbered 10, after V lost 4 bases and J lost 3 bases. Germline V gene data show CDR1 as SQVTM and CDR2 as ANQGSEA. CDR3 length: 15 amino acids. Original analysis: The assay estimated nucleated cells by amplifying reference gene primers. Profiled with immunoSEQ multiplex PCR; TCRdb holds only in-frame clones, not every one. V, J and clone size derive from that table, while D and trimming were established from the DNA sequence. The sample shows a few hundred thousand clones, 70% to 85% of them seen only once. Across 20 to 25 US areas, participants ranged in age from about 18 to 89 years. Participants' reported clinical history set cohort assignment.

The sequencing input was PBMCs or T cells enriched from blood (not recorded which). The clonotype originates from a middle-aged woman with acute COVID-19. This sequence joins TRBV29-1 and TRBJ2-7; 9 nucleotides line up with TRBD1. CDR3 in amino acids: CSVGGGQGRSYEQYF. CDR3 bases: TGCAGCGTTGGTGGGGGACAGGGTAGAAGCTACGAGCAGTACTTC.